The 17 T cell receptor beta chains presented below share a single source sample, sequenced in a study of T-cell memory formation after mild COVID-19. One entry per CDR3 protein, called by TCRdb with MiXCR from the 5' RACE reads. The repertoire consists of fewer than 95,000 distinct CDR3 sequences, with about 14% occurring once and the leading ten covering 39%. Sequences were obtained from PBMCs or a T cell subset sorted from them (not recorded which). Source of these receptors: a man younger than 35 who had mild COVID-19 (a few samples of this study predate the infection). Cell type and time point are not known.

This clonotype was recorded a few times. This sequence joins TRBV7-6 and TRBJ2-7, with TRBD2 matching over 11 bases. J was trimmed by 3 bases and V by 5 bases; bases with no gene match: 6. Per germline, CDR1 SGHVS and CDR2 FNYEAQ. The CDR3 is 15 residues long. The CDR3 sequence: CASSPVTSGDYEQYF. DNA of the CDR3: TGTGCCAGCAGCCCGGTGACTAGCGGGGACTACGAGCAGTACTTC.

The sample holds a few counts of this clonotype. This chain joins TRBV7-7 and TRBJ2-7; tentatively, D is TRBD2 (5 bases). The CDR3 covers 14 residues. Looked up from germline, CDR1 is SSHAT and CDR2 is FNYEAQ (reference sequence). CDR3 nucleotide sequence: TGTGCTAGCGAAATCCAGGAATATGTGGACGAGCAGTACGTC. Its translation: CASEIQEYVDEQYV.

There are a few counts of this clonotype. The chain employs TRBV18 and TRBJ2-1; TRBD1 agrees at 10 bases. Germline-derived CDR1 and CDR2 are KGHSH and LQKENI. The J segment lost 6 bases and the V segment lost 2 bases, leaving 13 bases of the junction unmatched. CDR3 length: 18 amino acids. The CDR3 loop reads CASSPRTGTGDEGNEQFF. CDR3 bases: TGTGCCAGCTCACCAAGGACCGGGACAGGGGACGAAGGCAATGAGCAGTTCTTC. Based on the CDR3 plus reference TRBV18 and TRBJ2-1, the full variable domain is NAGVMQNPRHLVRRRGQEARLRCSPMKGHSHVYWYRQLPEEGLKFMVYLQKENIIDESGMPKERFSAEFPKEGPSILRIQQVVRGDSAAYFCASSPRTGTGDEGNEQFFGPGTRLTVL.

The rearrangement joins TRBV19 to TRBJ2-2; TRBD1 agrees at 7 bases. The CDR3 is 12 amino acids. The V gene's germline CDR1 is LNHDA and CDR2 SQIVND (reference sequence). The J segment lost 7 bases and the V segment lost 6 bases, leaving 2 bases of the junction unmatched. For the CDR3, the DNA is TGTGCCAGTAGCTACAGGGGCGGGGAGCTGTTTTTT. Encoded protein: CASSYRGGELFF.

This clonotype has more than one count but fewer than ten. The gene calls are TRBV20-1 and TRBJ1-2, with TRBD1 identical over 10 bases. The J segment lost 4 bases and the V segment lost 6 bases, leaving 5 bases of the junction unmatched. In germline, CDR1 is DFQATT, CDR2 SNEGSKA (reference sequence). CDR3 size: 13 residues. The CDR3 here is CSAETGGPYGYTF. DNA of the CDR3: TGCAGTGCAGAGACAGGGGGCCCCTATGGCTACACCTTC.

The chain combines TRBV3-1 with TRBJ2-3; D is uncertain. The ends were cut back, 5 bases at V and 1 base at J, with 13 bases in the middle. CDR3 length: 15 residues. Germline CDR1 is LGHDT and CDR2 is YNNKEL (reference sequence). The CDR3 DNA follows: TGTGCCAGCAGCTCCCCACCAGGAGGCACAGATACGCAGTATTTT. This codes for CASSSPPGGTDTQYF.

This clonotype appeared many times. The V call is TRBV10-1, the J call TRBJ2-3, with D uncertain. CDR1 is WNHNN and CDR2 is SYGVQD in the germline V gene (reference sequence). Deletions cut 4 bases from V and 2 bases from J, with 7 bases between. This CDR3 comprises 13 residues. DNA of the CDR3: TGCGCCAGCAGTGCCGGTCTCACAGATACGCAGTATTTT. Translated: CASSAGLTDTQYF.

The V and J genes are TRBV20-1 and TRBJ2-4; D remains unclear. CDR1 and CDR2 from the germline V gene are DFQATT and SNEGSKA (reference sequence). The CDR3 extends over 11 amino acids. V was cut by 1 base and J by 5 bases, with 3 bases left in between. CDR3 nucleotide sequence: TGCAGTGCTAGAGTCGAAAACATTCAGTACTTC. It translates to CSARVENIQYF.

The sample holds a few counts of this clonotype. The V and J genes are TRBV7-6 and TRBJ2-5, with 13 bases identical to TRBD2. This CDR3 spans 15 amino acids. Losses at the gene ends were 5 bases for V and 5 bases for J; bases not matched to a gene: 5. Germline CDR1 is SGHVS and CDR2 is FNYEAQ. DNA for the CDR3: TGTGCCAGCAGCCCCCAACTAGCGGGGGGGGAGACCCAGTACTTC. This sequence encodes CASSPQLAGGETQYF.

The V gene is TRBV4-2, the J gene TRBJ2-1; 9 positions agree with TRBD1. The germline CDR1 and CDR2 sequences are LGHNA and YNFKEQ. V shed 0 bases and J 5 bases; nucleotides not matched to a gene: 8. CDR3 size: 17 residues. The CDR3 DNA follows: TGTGCCAGCAGCCAAGATCTTTGGACAGGGGTAGACAATGAGCAGTTCTTC. Translated, it gives CASSQDLWTGVDNEQFF.

The rearrangement joins TRBV5-1 to TRBJ2-3; 9 bases align to TRBD1. CDR1 SGHRS and CDR2 YFSETQ come from the germline V gene. This CDR3 contains 15 residues. V was pared by 4 bases and J by 2 bases, with 5 bases of the junction left unmatched. The DNA of the CDR3 is TGCGCCAGCAGCCCGGGACAGGGCCACACAGATACGCAGTATTTT. Amino acids: CASSPGQGHTDTQYF.

This clonotype came up many times. The V gene is TRBV29-1, the J gene TRBJ2-7, with D hard to call. Germline values: CDR1 SQVTM, CDR2 ANQGSEA. V was shortened by 1 base and J by 3 bases, with 7 bases between the two germline ends. The CDR3 extends over 12 amino acids. CDR3 sequence: CSVEVADYEQYF. The CDR3 coding sequence is TGCAGCGTTGAAGTAGCCGACTACGAGCAGTACTTC.

The sample holds a few counts of this clonotype. This chain connects TRBV15 to TRBJ2-7, with D hard to call. V lost 0 bases and J lost 0, with 9 bases in between. Germline V gene data show CDR1 as LNHNV and CDR2 as YYDKDF (reference sequence). The CDR3 totals 15 residues. Here the CDR3 reads CATSRDRLNSYEQYV. In DNA form, the CDR3 reads TGTGCCACCAGCAGAGATAGGCTCAACTCCTACGAGCAGTACGTC.

V and J are TRBV7-9 and TRBJ1-1, with D maybe TRBD1 (5 bases). Trimming stripped 5 bases from V and 0 bases from J, with 10 bases between. Germline CDR1 and CDR2: SEHNR and FQNEAQ (reference sequence). The CDR3 spans 14 residues. CDR3 nucleotides: TGTGCCAGCAGCCCTGGGGGGGTGAACACTGAAGCTTTCTTT. It translates to CASSPGGVNTEAFF. The full variable domain, rest sourced from reference TRBV7-9 and TRBJ1-1, is DTGVSQNPRHKITKRGQNVTFRCDPISEHNRLYWYRQTLGQGPEFLTYFQNEAQLEKSRLLSDRFSAERPKGSFSTLEIQRTEQGDSAMYLCASSPGGVNTEAFFGQGTRLTVV.

This clonotype has ten or more counts. The chain combines TRBV3-1 with TRBJ2-7; D is ambiguous. The V end lost 4 bases, the J end lost 0 bases, and 4 bases lay between the germline ends. Germline V CDR1 and CDR2: LGHDT, YNNKEL (reference sequence). The CDR3 length is 12 residues. CDR3 sequence reads: CASSPPSYEQYF. CDR3 coding DNA: TGTGCCAGCAGCCCCCCCTCCTACGAGCAGTACTTC.

V gene TRBV19 combines with J gene TRBJ1-2, with TRBD1 matching 7 bases. CDR3 length: 15 residues. V dropped 3 bases and J dropped 2; count of bases not matched to a gene: 6. Per germline, CDR1 LNHDA and CDR2 SQIVND (reference sequence). The CDR3: CASSISATGNYGYTF. DNA of the CDR3: TGTGCCAGTAGTATCTCCGCGACAGGGAACTATGGCTACACCTTC.

This clonotype has just one count. The chain links TRBV4-3 to TRBJ1-4; 8 bases fit TRBD1. There are 19 residues in the CDR3. The germline V gene has CDR1 LGHNA and CDR2 YSLEER. J lost 3 bases, V lost 2 bases, and 14 bases had no gene match. The CDR3 region has the DNA TGCGCCAGCAGCCAACTCCCCACCTCGGGGACAGGATCTAATGAAAAACTGTTTTTT. It is translated as CASSQLPTSGTGSNEKLFF.